One sample yielded the 8 T cell receptor beta chains listed below, sequenced in a study of shared clonotypes between healthy human individuals. This table comes from immunoSEQ multiplex PCR, and its TCRdb copy is limited to in-frame clones, with some not included. The sample lists about 1 million clones; 70% to 80% were seen once. The sample taken for sequencing was memory CD4+ T cells sorted from blood. Subset reported: CD45RA-negative fraction. These receptors all stem from a man between 18 and 29 years old in good health.

The chain has TRBV5-5 and TRBJ1-4; D perhaps matches TRBD1 (5 bases). V was trimmed by 4 bases and J by 5 bases, leaving 18 bases between them. The CDR3 length is 16 residues. The V gene's germline CDR1 is SGHKS and CDR2 YYEKEE (reference sequence). This chain's CDR3 is CASSPPAGRSNEKLFF. CDR3 nucleotide sequence: TGTGCCAGCAGCCCACCAGCAGGGAGAAGCAATGAAAAACTGTTTTTT.

In this sample, this clone turned up a few times. The rearrangement uses TRBV18 and TRBJ1-1, with TRBD1 as a possible D gene (5 bases). V was pared by 2 bases and J by 4 bases, with 14 bases between. The CDR3 runs 15 residues. Germline CDR1 and CDR2: KGHSH and LQKENI. The CDR3: CASSPLEIQGTEAFF. CDR3 DNA: TGTGCCAGCTCACCATTAGAGATTCAGGGCACTGAAGCTTTCTTT.

The chain has TRBV6-1 and TRBJ1-1; D is undetermined. CDR3 length: 13 amino acids. Trimming removed 2 bases at V and 7 bases at J, with 11 bases between. Germline CDR1 MNHNS, CDR2 SASEGT. The CDR3 loop reads CASSERKGLEAFF. The CDR3 DNA follows: TGTGCCAGCAGTGAAAGAAAAGGACTTGAAGCTTTCTTT.

The J gene is TRBJ2-2, the V gene TRBV5-6; D tentatively fits TRBD1 or TRBD2 (5 bases each). CDR1 and CDR2 (germline): SGHDT, YYEEEE. This CDR3 is built from 15 residues. Trimming shortened V by 4 bases and J by 5 bases, and 15 bases separated the two germline ends. In DNA form, the CDR3 reads TGTGCCAGCAGCAGGGACGGGCGAACAACCGGGGAGCTGTTTTTT. Encoded protein: CASSRDGRTTGELFF.

This clone was detected a few times. The chain combines TRBV18 with TRBJ1-1; weak D call: TRBD1 (5 bases). From germline, CDR1 is KGHSH and CDR2 LQKENI. The germline V and J ends were trimmed by 3 bases and 6 bases, with 11 bases remaining between them. The CDR3 contains 13 residues. Written as DNA, the CDR3 is TGTGCCAGCTCACCTGGAACGGGGCCTGAAGCTTTCTTT. Residues: CASSPGTGPEAFF.

Remarks on this clone: Within the sample, other DNA sequences also encode this same CDR3. The genes are TRBV18 and TRBJ2-7; no definite D call. This CDR3 is 12 amino acids long. Trimming removed 2 bases at V and 1 base at J, with 3 bases between. The germline V gene encodes CDR1 KGHSH and CDR2 LQKENI. In DNA form, the CDR3 reads TGTGCCAGCTCACCAGGGTCCTACGAGCAGTACTTC. This translates into CASSPGSYEQYF.

The genes are TRBV5-1 and TRBJ2-1, with a weak D call TRBD2 (7 bases). V lost 2 bases to trimming and J lost 8 bases, with 14 bases between them. Germline V gene data show CDR1 as SGHRS and CDR2 as YFSETQ. This CDR3 contains 14 residues. The CDR3: CASSFRGALDEQFF. CDR3 in DNA: TGCGCCAGCAGCTTTCGGGGGGCCTTGGATGAGCAGTTCTTC.

The V gene is TRBV28, the J gene TRBJ1-2, with D possibly TRBD1 on 6 matching bases. Trimming removed 10 bases from V and 0 bases from J, with 12 bases in between. The CDR3 is 13 residues long. Germline V gene lookup returns CDR1 MDHEN and CDR2 SYDVKM. CDR3: CATEGGTNYGYTF. The CDR3, as DNA: TGTGCCACCGAGGGGGGGACTAACTATGGCTACACCTTC.